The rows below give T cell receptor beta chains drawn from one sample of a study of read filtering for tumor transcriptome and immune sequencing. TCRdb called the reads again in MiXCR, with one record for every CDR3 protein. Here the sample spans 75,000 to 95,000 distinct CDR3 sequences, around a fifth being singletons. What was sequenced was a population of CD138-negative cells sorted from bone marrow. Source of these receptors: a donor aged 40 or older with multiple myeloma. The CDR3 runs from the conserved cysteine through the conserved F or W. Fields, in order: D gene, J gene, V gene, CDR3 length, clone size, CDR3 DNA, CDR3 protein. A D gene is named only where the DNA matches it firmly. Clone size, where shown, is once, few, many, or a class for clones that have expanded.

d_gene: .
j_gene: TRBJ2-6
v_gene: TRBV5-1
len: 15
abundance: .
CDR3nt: TGCGCCAGCAGCTTGGTTGACTCTGGGGCCAACGTCCCGACTTTC
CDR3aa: CASSLVDSGANVPTF

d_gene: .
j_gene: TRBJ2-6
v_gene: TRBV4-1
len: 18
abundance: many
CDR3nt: TGCGCCAGCAGCCACGAGGGCCAGGGAATAGCTGGGGCCAACGTCCTGACTTTC
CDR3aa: CASSHEGQGIAGANVLTF

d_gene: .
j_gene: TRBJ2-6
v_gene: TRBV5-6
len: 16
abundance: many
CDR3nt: TGTGCCAGCAGCGCGGGACAGTTCTCTGGGGCCAACGTCCTGACTTTC
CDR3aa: CASSAGQFSGANVLTF

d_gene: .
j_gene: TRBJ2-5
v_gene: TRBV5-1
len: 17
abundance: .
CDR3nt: TGCGCCAGCAGCTTGGAGAGGGGGGAACTCCTCCAAGAGACCCAGTACTTC
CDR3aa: CASSLERGELLQETQYF

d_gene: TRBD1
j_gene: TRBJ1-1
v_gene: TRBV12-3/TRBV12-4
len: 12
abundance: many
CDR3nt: TGTGCCAGCACCCCCGGGACAGGGTTAGCTTTCTTT
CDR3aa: CASTPGTGLAFF

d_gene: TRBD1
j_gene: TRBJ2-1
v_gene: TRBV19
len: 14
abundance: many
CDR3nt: TGTGCCAGTAGTATCGGGACAGGGGGCAATGAGCAGTTCTTC
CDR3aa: CASSIGTGGNEQFF

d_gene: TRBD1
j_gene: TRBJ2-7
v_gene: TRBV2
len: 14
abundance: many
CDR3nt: TGTGCCAGCAGTGTTACAGGGGGCTTCTACGAGCAGTACTTC
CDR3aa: CASSVTGGFYEQYF

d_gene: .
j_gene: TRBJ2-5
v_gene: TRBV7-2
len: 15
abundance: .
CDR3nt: TGTGCCAGCAGCCCCCGTCCGGGACGCCAAGAGACCCAGTACTTC
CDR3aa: CASSPRPGRQETQYF

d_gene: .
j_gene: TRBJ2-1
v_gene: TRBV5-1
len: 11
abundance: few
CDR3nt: TGCGCCAGCAGCTTGGTAAAAGAGCAGTTCTTC
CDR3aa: CASSLVKEQFF

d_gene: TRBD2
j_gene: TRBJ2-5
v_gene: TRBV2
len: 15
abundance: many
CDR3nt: TGTGCCAGCAGTTCATCTAGCGGGGTCCAAGAGACCCAGTACTTC
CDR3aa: CASSSSSGVQETQYF

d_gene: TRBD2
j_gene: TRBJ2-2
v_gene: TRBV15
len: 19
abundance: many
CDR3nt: TGTGCCACCAGCAGAGATCCCCTAGCGGGGGGGCGGGGCACCGGGGAGCTGTTTTTT
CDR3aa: CATSRDPLAGGRGTGELFF

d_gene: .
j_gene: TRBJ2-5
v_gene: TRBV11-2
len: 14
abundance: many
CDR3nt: TGTGCCAGCAGCTTATCGGGGGCAGGGGAGACCCAGTACTTC
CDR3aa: CASSLSGAGETQYF

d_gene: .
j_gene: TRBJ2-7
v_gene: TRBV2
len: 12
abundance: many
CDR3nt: TGTGCCAGCCGAGGGGGGGGATACGAGCAGTACTTC
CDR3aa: CASRGGGYEQYF

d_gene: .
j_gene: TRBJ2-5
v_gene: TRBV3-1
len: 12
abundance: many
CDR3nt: TGTGCCAGCAGCCAAGATCTCGTGACCCAGTACTTC
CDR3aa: CASSQDLVTQYF

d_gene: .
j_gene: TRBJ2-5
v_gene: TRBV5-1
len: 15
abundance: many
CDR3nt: TGCGCCAGCAGCTCCCCTGTTGAGTCCCTGGAGACCCAGTACTTC
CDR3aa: CASSSPVESLETQYF

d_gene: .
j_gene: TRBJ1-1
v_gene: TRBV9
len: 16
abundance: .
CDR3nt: TGTGCCAGCAGCCCGGGACGTTTCCTGCTGAACACTGAAGCTTTCTTT
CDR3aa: CASSPGRFLLNTEAFF

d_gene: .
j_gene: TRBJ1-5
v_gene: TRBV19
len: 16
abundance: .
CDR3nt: TGTGCCAGTACCACATCCTGGGACACCCGCAATCAGCCCCAGCATTTT
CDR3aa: CASTTSWDTRNQPQHF

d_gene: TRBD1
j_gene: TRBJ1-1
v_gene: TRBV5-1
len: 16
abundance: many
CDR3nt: TGCGCCAGCAGCCCCACGACAGGGAGTTCTCTGACTGAAGCTTTCTTT
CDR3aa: CASSPTTGSSLTEAFF

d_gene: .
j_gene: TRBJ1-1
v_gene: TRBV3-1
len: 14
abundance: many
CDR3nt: TGTGCCAGCAGCTCCGAATCGAGGAACACTGAAGCTTTCTTT
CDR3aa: CASSSESRNTEAFF

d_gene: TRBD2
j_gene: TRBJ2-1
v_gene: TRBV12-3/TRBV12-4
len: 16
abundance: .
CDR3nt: TGTGCCAGCAGTCCCAGCGTGGCGGGGGTTTACAATGAGCAGTTCTTC
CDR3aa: CASSPSVAGVYNEQFF

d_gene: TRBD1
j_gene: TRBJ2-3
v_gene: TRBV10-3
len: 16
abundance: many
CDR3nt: TGTGCCATCAGTCAAAAGGGGACAGCTAGCACAGATACGCAGTATTTT
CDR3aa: CAISQKGTASTDTQYF

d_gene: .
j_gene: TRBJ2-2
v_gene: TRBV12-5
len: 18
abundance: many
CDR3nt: TGTGCTAGTGGTATCCAACGATCGGGTCCAGGAAACACCGGGGAGCTGTTTTTT
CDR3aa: CASGIQRSGPGNTGELFF